The entry below describes one T cell receptor beta chain. The clone's antigen remains unknown. Qualities for individual bases were not recorded, and no much larger clone is one base off. Because repertoires were sampled repeatedly during chemoradiotherapy, clonal expansion in the tumor microenvironment could be followed. These data come from a study of chemoradiotherapy in HPV16-positive cancers (dated by TCRdb to 2022 to 2024). Context from the whole study: Candidate HPV-specific T-cell clones and common TCR motifs were defined through functional T-cell assays on cells from a couple of HPV16-positive patients. Whether T-cell immunity against the HPV oncoproteins E6 and E7 changes during chemoradiotherapy and whether survival is affected by this immunity were examined in the study. TCR repertoires from roughly 87 patients with HPV-related cancers were then used to track the candidate HPV-specific TCRs and motifs.

The full study reports these points: Improved recurrence-free survival in HPV16-positive patients was associated with expansion of HPV-responsive T cells during chemoradiotherapy. Expansion of candidate HPV-specific clones and E7-related TCR motifs was observed in the tumor microenvironment during treatment, whereas no such expansion was observed for non-HPV-specific T cells. The survival association was reported for HPV16-positive patients, and the functional definition of HPV-specific T cells was derived from only two HPV16-positive patients.

V sheds 4 bases and J sheds 8 bases, leaving 9 bases between their ends. CDR1 and CDR2, looked up from the germline V gene (reference sequence), are LNHDA and SQIVND. Its CDR3 holds 13 amino acids, cysteine through phenylalanine. Just CDR3 DNA is preserved here, 39 bases in frame from base 1. Library creation used the immunoSEQ multiplex PCR assay. Held by TCRdb, this immuneACCESS table contains in-frame sequences only and omits some clones. Under half of the omission traces to an unresolved V gene where checked; the cause of the rest is unknown. The sample has some 2,900 clones on record, 70% to 85% of them singletons. The top ten hold approximately 10% of the sample.

This specimen consisted of tumor tissue, obtained from a patient who underwent chemoradiotherapy. The clonotype comes from a human donor with HPV-associated anogenital cancer. Recombination joined TRBV19 with TRBJ1-6, with the D segment identity uncertain. The DNA is TGTGCCAGTAGTAAGGACTTCGATTCACCCCTCCACTTT. This sequence encodes CASSKDFDSPLHF.